This TCR beta chain was found in a study of Ad26.COV2.S vaccination and SARS-CoV-2 variants. About the study: The donor participated in the COV1001 trial, in its Ad26.COV2.S arm.

Profiled with immunoSEQ multiplex PCR; TCRdb holds only in-frame clones, not every one. The table shows 380,000 or so clones, with around nine tenths occurring only once. Germline V gene sequence: CDR1 ENHRY, CDR2 SYGVKD. Germline trimming cut 7 bases from V and 6 bases from J; bases unmatched to any gene: 12. The CDR3 loop spans 14 amino acids. Treatment: 15 to 20 received Ad26.COV2.S at low or high dose, single or two shots; five or six received placebo; per-sample allocation not given. The samples were gathered on day 63 after the first injection of vaccine or placebo. The count of this clone is one.

This clonotype was obtained from a person aged 18 to 59 who received the Ad26.COV2.S COVID-19 vaccine or a placebo. The chain combines TRBV10-3 with TRBJ2-7; 7 bases map to TRBD1. Sequencing used peripheral blood, obtained in a trial of Ad26.COV2.S vaccine versus placebo. Here the CDR3 reads CAIKGGQGVPEQYF. CDR3 sequence (DNA): TGTGCCATCAAAGGGGGCCAGGGCGTGCCCGAGCAGTACTTC.